This T cell receptor beta chain was found in a study of blood T cell repertoires in COVID-19 (dated by TCRdb to 2020 to 2022). Looking at the study overall: The collaborator samples originated in the United States, Italy and Spain and spanned the acute and convalescent phases of COVID-19. Deeply sampled blood TCRbeta repertoires from subjects exposed to, actively infected with, or recovered from COVID-19 were included in the dataset. The material from the prospective study consisted of cDNA or gDNA derived from T cells, B-cell-depleted T cells, or PBMCs. The samples were drawn from the first 160 participants of the ongoing ImmuneRACE study and from some 1,300 subjects provided by 6 global collaborators. The repertoires were released in a freely available public database meant as a resource for research on the immune response to SARS-CoV-2. Where available, HLA class I and class II types were taken from metadata supplied by the sample provider and were not determined by assay-based typing. A de-identified subject ID, COVID-19 status, age in years and sex were almost always included in the sample metadata.

A distance of 17 bases separates the germline ends of V and J, which lose 5 bases and 0 bases respectively. CDR1 and CDR2, looked up from the germline V gene (reference sequence), are LNHNV and YYDKDF. Including cysteine and phenylalanine, the CDR3 has 16 amino acids. The CDR3 DNA has 48 bases and is translated from base 1. Remarks on this clone: What antigen it recognizes has not been identified. One base away there is no much larger clone; base qualities are not given.

The collaborating institutions used their own protocols to collect whole blood in K2EDTA tubes. For TCRbeta analysis, collaborator samples were shipped as frozen whole blood, as isolated PBMCs, or as DNA extracted from either sample type. TCRbeta CDR3 regions were amplified from genomic DNA by means of the immunoSEQ Assay, a bias-controlled multiplex PCR. The source study handled its data this way. The number of nucleated cells in each sample was estimated by amplification of reference gene primers within the assay. To quantify the absolute abundance of each unique TCRbeta CDR3 rearrangement, sequence reads were collapsed and filtered. For each sample, productive Simpson clonality was calculated as the square root of Simpson's diversity index across productive rearrangements. TCRdb obtained this table from immuneACCESS and retained in-frame rearrangements with V and J assigned. These tables miss some clones; where compared with another copy, unresolved V genes account for less than half of the shortfall, and the remainder is unexplained. V and J calls and clone size are copied from that table; D and trimming were computed from the DNA. Within this sample are approximately 130,000 clones, with 75% to 85% of them counted one time only. Of the sample, around a fifth is held by the ten largest clones.

Summary of the overall study and its limitations: The quantity of clinical and demographic metadata differed by source and by participant and was supplied without curation.

The receptor chain draws on TRBV15 and TRBJ2-7; matching of 6 bases hints at TRBD1 as the D gene. The material sequenced was peripheral blood. The clonotype was recovered from a man at least 80 years old with acute or convalescent COVID-19. The DNA is as follows: TGTGCCACCAGCCGGACAAACACAGGGAGCTCCTACGAGCAGTACTTC. Translation gives CATSRTNTGSSYEQYF.